This record concerns one T cell receptor beta chain sequence. Germline V gives CDR1 MNHEY, CDR2 SMNVEV (reference sequence). The CDR3 covers 16 residues. The ends lost 6 bases at V and 4 bases at J; junction bases unmatched: 13. The data stem from a study of blood T cell repertoires in COVID-19. About the research overall: Collection of acute and convalescent COVID-19 samples took place in the United States, Italy and Spain.

The table came from immunoSEQ multiplex PCR; TCRdb's copy has only in-frame clones and leaves some out. The data contain approximately 250,000 clones, around 82% of them singletons. The chain employs TRBV27 and TRBJ2-7; 9 nucleotides match TRBD1. This clonotype originated in a human donor in a cohort sampled during active COVID-19. Sequencing input: peripheral blood. CDR3 amino acids: CASRLLRTGGAYEQYF. The CDR3 DNA is TGTGCCAGCAGACTGCTACGAACAGGGGGCGCGTACGAGCAGTACTTC.